This record covers a single TCR beta chain. Participants were aged about 18 to 95 years, lived in over 20 US areas, and enrolled virtually. As originally analysed: Nucleated cell counts were estimated from reference gene primer amplification. Some clones are missing from TCRdb's copy, which holds only in-frame ones; the method was immunoSEQ multiplex PCR. The D gene and trimming were derived from the DNA, and the V and J assignments and clone size from that table. Of approximately 220,000 clones in the sample, 75% to 90% are singletons; the top ten hold under 4%. This sample was included in a study of blood T cell repertoires in COVID-19. Study-level background: Collection of acute and convalescent COVID-19 samples took place in the United States, Italy and Spain. T cells, B-cell-depleted T cells, or PBMCs provided the cDNA or gDNA that served as material.

CDR1 is MGHRA, CDR2 YSYEKL, per germline. The CDR3 loop spans 18 amino acids. J lost 0 bases, V lost 4 bases, and 4 bases had no gene match. This clonotype was obtained from a woman aged 18 to 35 in a cohort exposed to, infected with or recovered from COVID-19 (not recorded which). The V gene is TRBV4-1, the J gene TRBJ2-4; 15 bases line up with TRBD2. Material: PBMCs or T cells enriched from blood (not recorded which). The CDR3 here is CASSPGLAGGLAKNIQYF. The CDR3 region has the DNA TGCGCCAGCAGCCCGGGACTAGCGGGGGGACTAGCCAAAAACATTCAGTACTTC.